The 14 T cell receptor beta chains listed next were all sequenced from one sample in a study of T cell changes during pregnancy in multiple sclerosis. Using immunoSEQ multiplex PCR, the repertoire was profiled, and TCRdb retains in-frame clones only, with some absent. Here the sample spans some 120,000 clones, roughly 95% being singletons. Sequencing used peripheral blood, obtained after pregnancy. The receptors shown here come from a female donor with multiple sclerosis, enrolled in a pregnancy study.

This chain links TRBV5-1 with TRBJ2-7; no firm D call. Germline loops: CDR1 SGHRS, CDR2 YFSETQ. The CDR3 contains 11 residues. V lost 2 bases and J lost 3, with 3 bases in between. The CDR3 spells CASSFGYEQYF. The CDR3 DNA sequence: TGCGCCAGCAGCTTCGGCTACGAGCAGTACTTC.

The chain combines TRBV5-3 with TRBJ1-5, with 10 nucleotides matching TRBD1. TRBV5-3 is flagged as an ORF with uncertain function. The junction had 5 bases not matched to a gene; V was cut back by 2 bases and J by 3 bases. The CDR3 covers 16 residues. This CDR3 is CARSFGTGESNQPQHF. In DNA, the CDR3 is TGTGCCAGAAGCTTTGGGACAGGGGAATCCAATCAGCCCCAGCATTTT.

The chain has TRBV29-1 and TRBJ2-2; 10 bases are a match to TRBD1. Germline CDR1 SQVTM, CDR2 ANQGSEA. The CDR3 sequence is 14 residues long. V was pared by 3 bases and J by 7 bases, with 5 bases of the junction left unmatched. The CDR3 is CSVEGTGVRGELFF. The CDR3 DNA follows: TGCAGCGTTGAGGGGACAGGGGTACGCGGGGAGCTGTTTTTT.

The genes are TRBV27 and TRBJ2-7; 7 nucleotides align to TRBD2. Germline V lookup: CDR1 MNHEY, CDR2 SMNVEV (reference sequence). This CDR3 comprises 12 residues. V lost 5 bases, J lost 5 bases, and 3 bases stayed unmatched. The CDR3 DNA is TGTGCCAGCAGTGGGACTACCGACGAGCAGTACTTC. This codes for CASSGTTDEQYF.

This clone was detected only once. The DNA of the CDR3 is TGTGCCAGCAGTGAATCCAGTCCCGGGACAGGGTGGTATGAGCAGCCCCAGCATTTT. Amino acid sequence: CASSESSPGTGWYEQPQHF. This chain uses TRBV2 with TRBJ1-5; 9 nucleotides match TRBD1. The CDR3 has 19 amino acids. Germline-derived CDR1 and CDR2 are SNHLY and FYNNEI. Unmatched junction bases numbered 18, after V lost 2 bases and J lost 7 bases. The whole variable domain, filled in from reference TRBV2 and TRBJ1-5, reads EPEVTQTPSHQVTQMGQEVILRCVPISNHLYFYWYRQILGQKVEFLVSFYNNEISEKSEIFDDQFSVERPDGSNFTLKIRSTKLEDSAMYFCASSESSPGTGWYEQPQHFGDGTRLSIL.

This rearrangement joins TRBV27 to TRBJ1-1; D possibly corresponds to TRBD1 (5 bases). The CDR3 is 14 residues long. Deletions cut 2 bases from V and 1 base from J, with 8 bases between. Germline CDR1 MNHEY, CDR2 SMNVEV (reference sequence). The CDR3 spells CASSLGATNTEAFF. The CDR3 bases are TGTGCCAGCAGTTTAGGGGCTACGAACACTGAAGCTTTCTTT.

The chain joins TRBV5-6 to TRBJ2-5; 7 bases fit TRBD2. The CDR3 runs to 15 residues. The V segment lost 3 bases and the J segment 5 bases; nucleotides outside the gene matches: 10. The germline gives CDR1 SGHDT, CDR2 YYEEEE. The CDR3 DNA follows: TGTGCCAGCAGCTCCACGGGCGGGAGAACGGAGACCCAGTACTTC. Amino acids: CASSSTGGRTETQYF.

This clone was picked up one time. The chain carries TRBV4-1 and TRBJ1-4; D is unclear. Germline CDR1 reads MGHRA; CDR2 reads YSYEKL. The CDR3 totals 16 residues. V was clipped by 0 bases and J by 2 bases, with 10 bases between them. CDR3 DNA sequence: TGCGCCAGCAGCCAAGATAGAGGGTCGACTAATGAAAAACTGTTTTTT. It yields the protein CASSQDRGSTNEKLFF.

The J gene is TRBJ2-1, the V gene TRBV19; 7 nucleotides agree with TRBD2. V dropped 3 bases and J dropped 15; count of bases not matched to a gene: 14. Germline CDR1 reads LNHDA; CDR2 reads SQIVND (reference sequence). The CDR3 spans 14 residues. The CDR3 nucleotides are TGTGCCAGTAGTATTCTCCAGGGATCCGGGAGGTGGTTCTTC. Amino acids: CASSILQGSGRWFF.

The chain uses TRBV30 and TRBJ2-5; TRBD1 agrees at 7 bases. V dropped 5 bases and J dropped 3; count of bases not matched to a gene: 6. Per germline, CDR1 GTSNPN and CDR2 SVGIG (reference sequence). The CDR3 loop spans 13 amino acids. The CDR3 DNA reads TGTGCCTGGGGACAGGACGGGGAAGAGACCCAGTACTTC. Amino acid sequence: CAWGQDGEETQYF. Supplemented by reference TRBV30 and TRBJ2-5, the full variable domain reads SQTIHQWPATLVQPVGSPLSLECTVEGTSNPNLYWYRQAAGRGLQLLFYSVGIGQISSEVPQNLSASRPQDRQFILSSKKLLLSDSGFYLCAWGQDGEETQYFGPGTRLLVL.

The rearrangement uses TRBV5-1 and TRBJ2-7, with a weak D call TRBD2 (7 bases). Trimming took 0 bases from V and 7 from J, leaving 20 bases between them. The germline V gene has CDR1 SGHRS and CDR2 YFSETQ. CDR3 length: 16 residues. The CDR3 DNA follows: TGCGCCAGCAGCTTGGGAGCGGGACCAGGGGCCGGGGAGCAGTACTTC. It yields the protein CASSLGAGPGAGEQYF.

The chain recombines TRBV7-3 with TRBJ2-3, with 11 bases fitting TRBD2. V lost 4 bases, J lost 2 bases, and 5 bases stayed unmatched. In germline, CDR1 is SGHTA, CDR2 FQGTGA. The CDR3 runs 16 residues. The CDR3, as DNA: TGTGCCAGCAGCTACGGGACTAGCGGTCTCACAGATACGCAGTATTTT. Protein sequence: CASSYGTSGLTDTQYF.

The rearrangement uses TRBV7-2 and TRBJ2-1, with 9 bases aligning to TRBD1. Per germline, CDR1 SGHTA and CDR2 FQGNSA. V shed 2 bases, J shed 4 bases, and the junction held 3 bases outside the gene matches. CDR3 size: 15 residues. CDR3 DNA: TGTGCCAGCAGCTTACGTGGACAGGGGTACAATGAGCAGTTCTTC. This encodes CASSLRGQGYNEQFF.

The chain links TRBV9 to TRBJ1-4; TRBD1 is a possible D gene (6 bases). Per germline, CDR1 SGDLS and CDR2 YYNGEE. The CDR3 runs to 14 residues. The germline V and J ends were trimmed by 1 base and 3 bases, with 7 bases remaining between them. As DNA, the CDR3 is TGTGCCAGCAGCGTAAAGGGGGCTAATGAAAAACTGTTTTTT. Translating gives CASSVKGANEKLFF.